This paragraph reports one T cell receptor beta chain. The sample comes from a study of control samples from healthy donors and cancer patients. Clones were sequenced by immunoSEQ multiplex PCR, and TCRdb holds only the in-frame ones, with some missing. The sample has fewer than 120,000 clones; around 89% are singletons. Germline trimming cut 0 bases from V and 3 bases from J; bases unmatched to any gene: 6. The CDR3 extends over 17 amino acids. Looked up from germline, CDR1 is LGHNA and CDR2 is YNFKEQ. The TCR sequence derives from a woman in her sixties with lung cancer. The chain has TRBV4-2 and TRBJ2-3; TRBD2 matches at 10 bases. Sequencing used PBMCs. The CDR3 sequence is CASSQDSAGGLTDTQYF. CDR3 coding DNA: TGTGCCAGCAGCCAAGACTCAGCGGGGGGGCTAACAGATACGCAGTATTTT.